The present T cell receptor beta chain was sequenced within a study of blood T cell repertoires in COVID-19. Overall study context: T cells, B-cell-depleted T cells, or PBMCs supplied cDNA or gDNA.

Original data processing: For nucleated cells, counts were estimated from reference gene primer amplification. Assay used: immunoSEQ multiplex PCR; TCRdb lists only in-frame clones, some missing. V, J and clone size derive from that table, while D and trimming were established from the DNA sequence. The sample contains over 65,000 clones, 81% of which appear only once. This CDR3 is 13 amino acids long. V lost 3 bases and J lost 6, with 8 bases in between. Germline V gives CDR1 MNHEY, CDR2 SMNVEV (reference sequence). The sample taken for sequencing was peripheral blood. The genes are TRBV27 and TRBJ2-2, with D unclear. This sequence was found in a man older than 75 with acute or convalescent COVID-19. For the CDR3, the DNA is TGTGCCAGCAGTTTTTCTCGGGCCGGGGAGCTGTTTTTT. As protein: CASSFSRAGELFF.